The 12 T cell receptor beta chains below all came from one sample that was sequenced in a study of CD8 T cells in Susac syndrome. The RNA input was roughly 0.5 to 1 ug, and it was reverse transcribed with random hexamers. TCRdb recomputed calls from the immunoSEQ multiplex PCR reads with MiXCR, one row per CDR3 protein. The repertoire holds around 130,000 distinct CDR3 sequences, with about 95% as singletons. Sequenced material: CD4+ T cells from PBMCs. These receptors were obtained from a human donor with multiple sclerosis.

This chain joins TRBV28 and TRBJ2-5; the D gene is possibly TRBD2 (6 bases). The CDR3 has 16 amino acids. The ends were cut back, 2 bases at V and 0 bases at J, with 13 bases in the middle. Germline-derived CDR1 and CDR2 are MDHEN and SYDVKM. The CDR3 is CASSLVGGPYQETQYF. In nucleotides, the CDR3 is TGTGCCAGCAGTTTAGTGGGGGGACCTTACCAAGAGACCCAGTACTTC. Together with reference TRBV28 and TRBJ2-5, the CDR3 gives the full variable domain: DVKVTQSSRYLVKRTGEKVFLECVQDMDHENMFWYRQDPGLGLRLIYFSYDVKMKEKGDIPEGYSVSREKKERFSLILESASTNQTSMYLCASSLVGGPYQETQYFGPGTRLLVL.

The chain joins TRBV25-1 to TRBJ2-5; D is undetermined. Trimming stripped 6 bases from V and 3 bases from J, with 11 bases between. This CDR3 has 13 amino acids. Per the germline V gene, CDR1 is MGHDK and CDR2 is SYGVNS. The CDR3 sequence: CASRPSIKETQYF. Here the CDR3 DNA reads TGTGCCAGCAGACCATCAATCAAAGAGACCCAGTACTTC. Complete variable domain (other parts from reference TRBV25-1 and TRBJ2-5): EADIYQTPRYLVIGTGKKITLECSQTMGHDKMYWYQQDPGMELHLIHYSYGVNSTEKGDLSSESTVSRIRTEHFPLTLESARPSHTSQYLCASRPSIKETQYFGPGTRLLVL.

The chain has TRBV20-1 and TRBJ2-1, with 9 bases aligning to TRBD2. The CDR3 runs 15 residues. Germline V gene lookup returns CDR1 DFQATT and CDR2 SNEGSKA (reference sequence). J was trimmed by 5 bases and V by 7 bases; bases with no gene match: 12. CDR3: CSVSSGRFVNNEQFF. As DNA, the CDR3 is TGCAGTGTAAGTAGCGGGAGATTCGTGAACAATGAGCAGTTCTTC.

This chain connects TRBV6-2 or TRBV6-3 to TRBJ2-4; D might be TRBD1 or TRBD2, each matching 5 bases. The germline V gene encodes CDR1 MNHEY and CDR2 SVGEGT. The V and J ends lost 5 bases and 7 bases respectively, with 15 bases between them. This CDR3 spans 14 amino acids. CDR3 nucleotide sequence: TGTGCCAGCAGTCCCCGGGGACGGCTGAACATTCAGTACTTC. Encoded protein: CASSPRGRLNIQYF.

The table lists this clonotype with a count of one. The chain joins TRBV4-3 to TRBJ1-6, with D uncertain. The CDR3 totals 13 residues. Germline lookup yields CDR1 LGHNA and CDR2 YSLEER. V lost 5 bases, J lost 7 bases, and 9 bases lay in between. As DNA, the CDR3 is TGCGCCAGCAGCACACACCTAAATTCACCCCTCCACTTT. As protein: CASSTHLNSPLHF.

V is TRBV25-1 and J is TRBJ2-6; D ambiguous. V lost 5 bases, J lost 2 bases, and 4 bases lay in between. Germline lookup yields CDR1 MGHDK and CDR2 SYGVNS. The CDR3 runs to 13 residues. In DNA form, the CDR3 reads TGTGCCAGCAGTTGGACTGGGGCCAACGTCCTGACTTTC. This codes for CASSWTGANVLTF.

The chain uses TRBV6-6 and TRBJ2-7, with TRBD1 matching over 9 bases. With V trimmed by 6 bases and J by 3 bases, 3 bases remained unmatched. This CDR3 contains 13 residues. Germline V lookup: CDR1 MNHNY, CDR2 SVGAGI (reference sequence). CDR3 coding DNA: TGTGCCAGCAGGTCGACAGGGGGCTACGAGCAGTACTTC. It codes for CASRSTGGYEQYF.

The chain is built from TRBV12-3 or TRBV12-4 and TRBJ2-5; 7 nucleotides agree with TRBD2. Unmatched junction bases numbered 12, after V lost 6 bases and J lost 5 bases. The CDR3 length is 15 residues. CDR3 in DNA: TGTGCCAGCAGCCTGAATAGACTAGCAACGGAGACCCAGTACTTC. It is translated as CASSLNRLATETQYF.

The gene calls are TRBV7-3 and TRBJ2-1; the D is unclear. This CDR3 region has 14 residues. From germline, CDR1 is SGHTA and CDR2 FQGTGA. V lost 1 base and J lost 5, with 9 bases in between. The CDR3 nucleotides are TGTGCCAGCAGCTTAATGGTTCCAGACAATGAGCAGTTCTTC. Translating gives CASSLMVPDNEQFF. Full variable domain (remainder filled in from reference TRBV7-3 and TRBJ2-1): GAGVSQTPSNKVTEKGKYVELRCDPISGHTALYWYRQSLGQGPEFLIYFQGTGAADDSGLPNDRFFAVRPEGSVSTLKIQRTERGDSAVYLCASSLMVPDNEQFFGPGTRLTVL.

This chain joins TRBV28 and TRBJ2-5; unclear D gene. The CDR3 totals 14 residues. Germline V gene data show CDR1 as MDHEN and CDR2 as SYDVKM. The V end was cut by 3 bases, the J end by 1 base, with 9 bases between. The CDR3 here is CASSLFRSQETQYF. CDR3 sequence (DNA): TGTGCCAGCAGTTTGTTCCGGAGCCAAGAGACCCAGTACTTC.

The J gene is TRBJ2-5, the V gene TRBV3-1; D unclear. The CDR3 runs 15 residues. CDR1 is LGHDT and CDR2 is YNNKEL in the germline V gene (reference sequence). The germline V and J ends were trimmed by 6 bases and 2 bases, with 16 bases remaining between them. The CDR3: CASRLRRELQETQYF. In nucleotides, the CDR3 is TGTGCCAGCAGGCTTCGGAGAGAGCTTCAAGAGACCCAGTACTTC.

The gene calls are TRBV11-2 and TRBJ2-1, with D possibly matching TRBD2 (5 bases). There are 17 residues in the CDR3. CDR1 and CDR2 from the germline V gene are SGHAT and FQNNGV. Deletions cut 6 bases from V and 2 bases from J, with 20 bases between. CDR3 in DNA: TGTGCCAGCAGGTTGACCACCACAGAGGGCCCCTACAATGAGCAGTTCTTC. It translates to CASRLTTTEGPYNEQFF.